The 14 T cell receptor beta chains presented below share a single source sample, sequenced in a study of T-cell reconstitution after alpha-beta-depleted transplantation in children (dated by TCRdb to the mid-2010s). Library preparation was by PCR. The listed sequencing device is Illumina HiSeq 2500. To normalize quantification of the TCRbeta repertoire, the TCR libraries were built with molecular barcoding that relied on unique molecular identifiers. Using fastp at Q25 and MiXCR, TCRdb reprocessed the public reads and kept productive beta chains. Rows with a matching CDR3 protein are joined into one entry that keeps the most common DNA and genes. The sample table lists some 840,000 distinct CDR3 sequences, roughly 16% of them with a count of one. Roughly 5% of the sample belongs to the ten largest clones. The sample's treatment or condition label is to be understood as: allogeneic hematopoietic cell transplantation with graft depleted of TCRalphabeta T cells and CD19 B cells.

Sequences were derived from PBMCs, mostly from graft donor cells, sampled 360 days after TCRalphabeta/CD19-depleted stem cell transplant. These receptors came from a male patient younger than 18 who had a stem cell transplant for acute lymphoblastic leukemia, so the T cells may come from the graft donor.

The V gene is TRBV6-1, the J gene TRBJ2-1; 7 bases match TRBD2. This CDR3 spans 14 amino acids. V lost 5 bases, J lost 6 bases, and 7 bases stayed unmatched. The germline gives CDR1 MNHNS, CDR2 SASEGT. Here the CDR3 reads CASSKGLGPNEQFF. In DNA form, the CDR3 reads TGTGCCAGCAGTAAAGGACTAGGACCCAATGAGCAGTTCTTC.

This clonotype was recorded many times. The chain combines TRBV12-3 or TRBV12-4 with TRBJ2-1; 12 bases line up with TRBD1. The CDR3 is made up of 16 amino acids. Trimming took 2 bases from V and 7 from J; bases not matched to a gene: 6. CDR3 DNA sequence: TGTGCCAGCAGTTTATTGGGACAGGGGGCTTTGAATGAGCAGTTCTTC. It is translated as CASSLLGQGALNEQFF.

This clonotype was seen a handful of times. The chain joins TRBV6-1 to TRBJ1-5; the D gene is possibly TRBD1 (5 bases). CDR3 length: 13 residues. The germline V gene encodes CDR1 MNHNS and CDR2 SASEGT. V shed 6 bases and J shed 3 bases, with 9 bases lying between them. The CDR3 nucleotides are TGTGCCAGCAGAGACAGCAACAATCAGCCCCAGCATTTT. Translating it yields CASRDSNNQPQHF.

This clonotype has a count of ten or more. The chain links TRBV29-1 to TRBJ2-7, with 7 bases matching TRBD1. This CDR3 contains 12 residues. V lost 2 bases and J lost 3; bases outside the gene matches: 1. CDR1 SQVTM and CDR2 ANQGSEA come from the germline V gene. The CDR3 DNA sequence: TGCAGCGTTGAAAGGGACAGCTACGAGCAGTACTTC. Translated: CSVERDSYEQYF.

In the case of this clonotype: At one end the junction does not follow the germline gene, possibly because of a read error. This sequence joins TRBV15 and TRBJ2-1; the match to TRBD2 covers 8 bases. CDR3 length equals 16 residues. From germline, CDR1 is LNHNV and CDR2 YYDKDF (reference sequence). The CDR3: CASSPRGTGGVYEQFF. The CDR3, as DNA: TGTGCCTCCAGCCCCCGTGGAACGGGAGGGGTCTATGAGCAGTTCTTC.

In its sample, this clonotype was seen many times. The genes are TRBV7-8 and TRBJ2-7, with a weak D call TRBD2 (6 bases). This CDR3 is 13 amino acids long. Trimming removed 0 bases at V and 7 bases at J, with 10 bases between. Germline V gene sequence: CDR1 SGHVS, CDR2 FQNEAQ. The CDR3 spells CASSLAGAGEQYF. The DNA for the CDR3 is TGTGCCAGCAGCTTAGCGGGTGCGGGGGAGCAGTACTTC. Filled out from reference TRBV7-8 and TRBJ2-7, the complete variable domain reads GAGVSQSPRYKVAKRGQDVALRCDPISGHVSLFWYQQALGQGPEFLTYFQNEAQLDKSGLPSDRFFAERPEGSVSTLKIQRTQQEDSAVYLCASSLAGAGEQYFGPGTRLTVT.

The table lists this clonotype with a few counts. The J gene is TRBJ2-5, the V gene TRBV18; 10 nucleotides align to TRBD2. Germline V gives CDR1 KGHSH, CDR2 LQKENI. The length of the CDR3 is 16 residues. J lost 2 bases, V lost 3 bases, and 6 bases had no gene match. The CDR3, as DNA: TGTGCCAGCTCACCCCTGGGACTAGCGCCTCAAGAGACCCAGTACTTC. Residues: CASSPLGLAPQETQYF.

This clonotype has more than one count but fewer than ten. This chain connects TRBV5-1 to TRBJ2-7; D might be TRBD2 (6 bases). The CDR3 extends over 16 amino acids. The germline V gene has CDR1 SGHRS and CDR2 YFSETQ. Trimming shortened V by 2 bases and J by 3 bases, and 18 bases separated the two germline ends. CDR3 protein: CASSLGASVWGYEQYF. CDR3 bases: TGCGCCAGCAGCTTAGGAGCTAGCGTATGGGGCTACGAGCAGTACTTC.

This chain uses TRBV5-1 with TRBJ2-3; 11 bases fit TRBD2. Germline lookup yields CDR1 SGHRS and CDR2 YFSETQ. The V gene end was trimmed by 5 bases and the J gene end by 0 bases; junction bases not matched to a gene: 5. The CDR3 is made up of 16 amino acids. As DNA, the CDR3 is TGCGCCAGCAGTTCTACTAGCGGGAGTAGCACAGATACGCAGTATTTT. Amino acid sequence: CASSSTSGSSTDTQYF.

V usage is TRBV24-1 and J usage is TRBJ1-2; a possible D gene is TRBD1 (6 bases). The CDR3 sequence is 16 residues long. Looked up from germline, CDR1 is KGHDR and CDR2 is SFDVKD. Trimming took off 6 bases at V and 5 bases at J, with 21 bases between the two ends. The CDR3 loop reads CATSRRMGAVIYGYTF. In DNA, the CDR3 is TGTGCCACCAGTAGGCGGATGGGGGCGGTAATTTATGGCTACACCTTC.

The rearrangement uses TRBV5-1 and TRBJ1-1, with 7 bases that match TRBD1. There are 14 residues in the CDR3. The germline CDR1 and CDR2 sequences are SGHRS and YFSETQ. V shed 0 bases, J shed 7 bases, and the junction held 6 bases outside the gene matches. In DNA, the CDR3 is TGCGCCAGCAGCTTGGATGGAGGGGGCGGTGAAGCTTTCTTT. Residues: CASSLDGGGGEAFF.

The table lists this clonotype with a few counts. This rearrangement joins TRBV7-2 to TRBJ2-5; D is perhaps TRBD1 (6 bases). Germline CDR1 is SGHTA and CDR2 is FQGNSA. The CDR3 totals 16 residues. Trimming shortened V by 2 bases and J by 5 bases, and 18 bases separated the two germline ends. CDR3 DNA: TGTGCCAGCAGCTTATCGACAGGTTGGGTCTGGGAGACCCAGTACTTC. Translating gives CASSLSTGWVWETQYF.

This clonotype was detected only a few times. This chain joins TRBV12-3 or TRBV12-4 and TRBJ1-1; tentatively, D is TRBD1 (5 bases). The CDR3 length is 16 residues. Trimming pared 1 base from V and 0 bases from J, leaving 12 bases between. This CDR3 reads CASSLGQGAMNTEAFF. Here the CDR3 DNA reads TGTGCCAGCAGTTTAGGGCAAGGGGCTATGAACACTGAAGCTTTCTTT.

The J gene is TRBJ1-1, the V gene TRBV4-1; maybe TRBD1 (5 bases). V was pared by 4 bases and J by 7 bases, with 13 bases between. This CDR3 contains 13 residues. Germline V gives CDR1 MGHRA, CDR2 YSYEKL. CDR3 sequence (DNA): TGCGCCAGCAGCCCCCCGGTCGGGGGTGAAGCTTTCTTT. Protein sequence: CASSPPVGGEAFF.